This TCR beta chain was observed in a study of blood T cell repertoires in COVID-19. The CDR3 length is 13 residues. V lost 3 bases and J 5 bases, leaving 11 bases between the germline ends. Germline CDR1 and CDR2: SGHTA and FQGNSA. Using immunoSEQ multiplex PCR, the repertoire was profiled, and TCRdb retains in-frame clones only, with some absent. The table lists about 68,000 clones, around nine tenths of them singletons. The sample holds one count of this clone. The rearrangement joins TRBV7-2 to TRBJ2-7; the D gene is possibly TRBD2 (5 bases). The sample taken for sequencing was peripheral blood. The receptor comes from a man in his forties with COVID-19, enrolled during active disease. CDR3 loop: CASSFLLVDEQYF. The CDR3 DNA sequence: TGTGCCAGCAGCTTTTTACTAGTTGACGAGCAGTACTTC.